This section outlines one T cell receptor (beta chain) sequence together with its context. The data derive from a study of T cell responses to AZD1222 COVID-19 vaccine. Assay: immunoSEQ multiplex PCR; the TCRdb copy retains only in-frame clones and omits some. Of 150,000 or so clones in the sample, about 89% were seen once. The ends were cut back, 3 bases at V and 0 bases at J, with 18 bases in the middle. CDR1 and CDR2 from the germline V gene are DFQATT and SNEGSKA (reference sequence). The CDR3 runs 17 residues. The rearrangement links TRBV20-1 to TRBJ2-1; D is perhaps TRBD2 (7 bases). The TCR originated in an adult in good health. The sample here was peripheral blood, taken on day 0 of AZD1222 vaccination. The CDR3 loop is CSASDILGGASYNEQFF. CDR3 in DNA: TGCAGTGCTAGTGACATTCTTGGGGGGGCCTCCTACAATGAGCAGTTCTTC.